A selection of T cell receptor beta chains follows, all from one sample in a study of cytomegalovirus exposure and HLA in healthy donors. Here immunoSEQ multiplex PCR was the method, and the copy in TCRdb shows in-frame clones only, minus some. The sample data list roughly 120,000 clones. Sample: PBMCs. The receptors originated from a man in his forties in good health and CMV-seronegative. The CDR3 runs from the conserved cysteine through the conserved F or W. Each record gives: D gene, V gene, J gene, CDR3 DNA, CDR3 protein. A D gene is named only where the DNA matches it firmly.

d_gene: TRBD2; v_gene: TRBV5-1; j_gene: TRBJ2-7; CDR3nt: TGCGCCAGCAGCTCCGGACTAGCCCCCTACGAGCAGTACTTC; CDR3aa: CASSSGLAPYEQYF
d_gene: -; v_gene: TRBV2; j_gene: TRBJ1-2; CDR3nt: TGTGCCAGCAGGGCCGGGAGTGGAGGCTACACCTTC; CDR3aa: CASRAGSGGYTF
d_gene: -; v_gene: TRBV5-4; j_gene: TRBJ1-4; CDR3nt: TGTGCCAGCAGCGGGGGGGCAGGGAGGAATGAAAAACTGTTTTTT; CDR3aa: CASSGGAGRNEKLFF
d_gene: -; v_gene: TRBV7-6; j_gene: TRBJ2-7; CDR3nt: TGTGCCAGCAGCCCCCGACAGAGCGCCTACGAGCAGTACTTC; CDR3aa: CASSPRQSAYEQYF
d_gene: TRBD2; v_gene: TRBV27; j_gene: TRBJ2-7; CDR3nt: TGTGCCAGCAGTTTATGGGGAGGGTCCTACGAGCAGTACTTC; CDR3aa: CASSLWGGSYEQYF
d_gene: TRBD1; v_gene: TRBV9; j_gene: TRBJ2-7; CDR3nt: TGTGCCAGCAGCAACGGACAGGGCCACGAGCAGTACTTC; CDR3aa: CASSNGQGHEQYF
d_gene: TRBD2; v_gene: TRBV2; j_gene: TRBJ2-7; CDR3nt: TGTGCCAGCAGTGACCCTATAGCGGGGGCCTACGAGCAGTACTTC; CDR3aa: CASSDPIAGAYEQYF
d_gene: -; v_gene: TRBV5-1; j_gene: TRBJ1-1; CDR3nt: TGCGCCAGCAGCTTATCCCGTAACACTGAAGCTTTCTTT; CDR3aa: CASSLSRNTEAFF
d_gene: -; v_gene: TRBV19; j_gene: TRBJ2-1; CDR3nt: TGTGCCAGTAGTATTTCGGCGGGAAGCTACAATGAGCAGTTCTTC; CDR3aa: CASSISAGSYNEQFF
d_gene: -; v_gene: TRBV6-6; j_gene: TRBJ2-7; CDR3nt: TGTGCCAGCAGTTCTGAAAGACTGGGGCAGTACTTC; CDR3aa: CASSSERLGQYF
d_gene: -; v_gene: TRBV28; j_gene: TRBJ1-5; CDR3nt: TGTGCCAGCAGCCAAGGCACAGGTTATAGCAATCAGCCCCAGCATTTT; CDR3aa: CASSQGTGYSNQPQHF